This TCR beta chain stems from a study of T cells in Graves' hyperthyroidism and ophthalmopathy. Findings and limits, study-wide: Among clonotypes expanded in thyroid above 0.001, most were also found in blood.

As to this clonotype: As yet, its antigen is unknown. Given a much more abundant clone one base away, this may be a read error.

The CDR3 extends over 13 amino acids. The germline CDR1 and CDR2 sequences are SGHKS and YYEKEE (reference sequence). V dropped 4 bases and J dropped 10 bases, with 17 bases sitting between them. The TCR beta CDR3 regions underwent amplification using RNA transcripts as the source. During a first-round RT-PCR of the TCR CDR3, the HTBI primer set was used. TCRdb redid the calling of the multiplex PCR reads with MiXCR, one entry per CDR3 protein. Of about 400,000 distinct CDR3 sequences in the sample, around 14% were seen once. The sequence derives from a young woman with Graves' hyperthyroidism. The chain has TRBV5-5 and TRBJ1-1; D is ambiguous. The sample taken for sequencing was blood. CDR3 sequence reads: CASSLSTGIRAFF. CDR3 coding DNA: TGTGCCAGCAGCCTCTCCACCGGGATCCGAGCTTTCTTT.